This T cell receptor beta chain was identified in a study of blood T cell repertoires in COVID-19 (dated by TCRdb to the early 2020s). As for the study more broadly: The collaborator samples originated in the United States, Italy and Spain and spanned the acute and convalescent phases of COVID-19. The samples were drawn from the first 160 participants of the ongoing ImmuneRACE study and from 1,254 subjects provided by 6 global collaborators. The prospective study material was composed of cDNA or gDNA derived from T cells, B-cell-depleted T cells, or PBMCs. Subjects who had been exposed to COVID-19, were actively infected with it, or had recovered from it provided the deeply sampled blood TCRbeta repertoires that made up the dataset. The repertoires were released in a freely available public database meant as a resource for research on the immune response to SARS-CoV-2. Where available, HLA class I and class II types were obtained from metadata supplied by the sample provider rather than from assay-based typing. Nearly every sample came with metadata listing a de-identified subject ID, COVID-19 status, age in years and sex.

Paper-wide results and their limitations: Clinical and demographic metadata were provided uncurated, with the amount varying by source and participant.

TCRbeta CDR3 regions were amplified from genomic DNA using the immunoSEQ Assay, a bias-controlled multiplex PCR. Regarding the original processing steps: Nucleated cell counts per sample were estimated from amplification of reference gene primers within the assay. To quantify the absolute abundance of each unique TCRbeta CDR3 rearrangement, sequence reads were collapsed and filtered. Productive Simpson clonality was computed per sample as the square root of Simpson's diversity index over productive rearrangements. TCRdb stores this immuneACCESS table with in-frame sequences only. Part of the clones is absent; in the studies checked, under half of the shortfall reflects unresolved V genes, and no reason is known for the rest. Clone size and V and J calls were adopted from that table, with D and trimming inferred from the DNA. Counted in this sample were over 200,000 clones; around four fifths of them appeared once. Together, the top ten hold approximately 5.3% of the sample.

CDR1 and CDR2 are drawn from the germline V gene: SGHTA, FQGNSA. The cysteine opens and the phenylalanine closes a CDR3 of 13 amino acids. Of the read, only the CDR3 DNA is kept; its 39 bases are in frame from base 1. V and J lose 5 bases and 6 bases, and a span of 11 bases separates them. Each collaborating institution followed its own protocols to collect whole blood in K2EDTA tubes. For TCRbeta analysis, collaborator samples were shipped as frozen whole blood, as isolated PBMCs, or as DNA extracted from either sample type. This clone was counted a few times. Its antigen target is currently unknown. Base qualities are missing; no much larger clone stands one base away.

This receptor chain uses TRBV7-2 and TRBJ1-5; a tentative D call is TRBD1 (6 bases match). Sequencing was performed on peripheral blood. This sequence originates from a man older than 75 with acute or convalescent COVID-19. The bases are TGTGCCAGCAGCGGGGGCGGAGGTCAGCCCCAGCATTTT. Its translation reads: CASSGGGGQPQHF.